A selection of T cell receptor beta chains follows, all from one sample in a study of regulatory T cells in long-lasting Graves disease. TCRdb reanalysed the multiplex PCR reads using MiXCR and keeps one entry per CDR3 protein. This table has 400,000 to 550,000 distinct CDR3 sequences, about a sixth appearing once. These sequences were also reported in another study, on T cells in Graves' hyperthyroidism and ophthalmopathy.

Sequenced material: peripheral blood mononuclear cells (PBMCs), taken at new diagnosis, from a patient treated with antithyroid drugs. The origin of the receptors is a woman aged 25 to 45 with Graves disease. Each CDR3 is given with its conserved first and last residue. Each record gives: CDR3 DNA, CDR3 protein, V gene, clone size, J gene, D gene. A D gene is named only where the DNA matches it firmly. A clone size is listed for some rows: how often the clone was seen (once, few, many), or a class if it is expanded.

cdr3_nt: TGTGCCAGCAGCTTGATGACAGGGAAGGAGACCCAGTACTTC; cdr3_aa: CASSLMTGKETQYF; v_call: TRBV7-9; clone_size: many; j_call: TRBJ2-5; d_call: TRBD1
cdr3_nt: TGCGCCAGCAGCCCAGACAGGGGTATTAACAATGAGCAGTTCTTC; cdr3_aa: CASSPDRGINNEQFF; v_call: TRBV4-3; clone_size: many; j_call: TRBJ2-1; d_call: TRBD1
cdr3_nt: TGCAGTGCTAGAGATTATAAGGGCAGGACTAAACAGAATGAGCAGTTCTTC; cdr3_aa: CSARDYKGRTKQNEQFF; v_call: TRBV20-1; clone_size: many; j_call: TRBJ2-1; d_call: .
cdr3_nt: TGTGCCAGCAGCTTAAGTGTCGGCGGGATGGGGGGAGCTAGGCGGTTCTTC; cdr3_aa: CASSLSVGGMGGARRFF; v_call: TRBV7-3; clone_size: many; j_call: TRBJ2-1; d_call: .
cdr3_nt: TGTGCCATCCCGTTTAGCGGGACCAACAATGAGCAGTTCTTC; cdr3_aa: CAIPFSGTNNEQFF; v_call: TRBV2; clone_size: many; j_call: TRBJ2-1; d_call: TRBD2
cdr3_nt: TGTGCCAGCACCTTAGGACTATCACTCGGGATAGACACTGAAGCTTTCTTT; cdr3_aa: CASTLGLSLGIDTEAFF; v_call: TRBV13; clone_size: .; j_call: TRBJ1-1; d_call: .
cdr3_nt: TGTGCCAGCAGCGGGACCGAGGGGGCCCTATTCTACGAGCAGTACTTC; cdr3_aa: CASSGTEGALFYEQYF; v_call: TRBV9; clone_size: few; j_call: TRBJ2-7; d_call: TRBD1
cdr3_nt: TGTGCCAGCAGCCCTTTTTCACGCCCAGAAGAGACCCAGTACTTC; cdr3_aa: CASSPFSRPEETQYF; v_call: TRBV12-3/TRBV12-4; clone_size: few; j_call: TRBJ2-5; d_call: .
cdr3_nt: TGTGCCAGCAGTGGTGGGACGGTCGCCTACGAGCAGTACTTC; cdr3_aa: CASSGGTVAYEQYF; v_call: TRBV6-2/TRBV6-3; clone_size: few; j_call: TRBJ2-7; d_call: .
cdr3_nt: TGTGCCAGCAGCCAAGTGAAGGTTCCCTCTGGAAACACCATATATTTT; cdr3_aa: CASSQVKVPSGNTIYF; v_call: TRBV3-1; clone_size: .; j_call: TRBJ1-3; d_call: .
cdr3_nt: TGTGCCAGCAGCAAACCAGGGCGGAATGAGCAGTTCTTC; cdr3_aa: CASSKPGRNEQFF; v_call: TRBV3-1; clone_size: many; j_call: TRBJ2-1; d_call: .
cdr3_nt: TGTGCCAGCAGCCAAGGTCGGCTATCCTACGAGCAGTACTTC; cdr3_aa: CASSQGRLSYEQYF; v_call: TRBV3-1; clone_size: many; j_call: TRBJ2-7; d_call: .
cdr3_nt: TGTGCCAGCAGTTTATCTGGGGGAGGGCACTACACCGGGGAGCTGTTTTTT; cdr3_aa: CASSLSGGGHYTGELFF; v_call: TRBV28; clone_size: many; j_call: TRBJ2-2; d_call: TRBD2
cdr3_nt: TGTGCCAGCATCACTAGCGGGAGAGGGGGCCGCCAAGAGACCCAGTACTTC; cdr3_aa: CASITSGRGGRQETQYF; v_call: TRBV10-3; clone_size: .; j_call: TRBJ2-5; d_call: TRBD2
cdr3_nt: TGTGCCAGCAGTTTAGGGAGGGGAAACCAAGAGACCCAGTACTTC; cdr3_aa: CASSLGRGNQETQYF; v_call: TRBV6-5; clone_size: many; j_call: TRBJ2-5; d_call: TRBD2
cdr3_nt: TGTGCCATCAGTGACAAGGGAGGCGACACTGAAGCTTTCTTT; cdr3_aa: CAISDKGGDTEAFF; v_call: TRBV10-3; clone_size: .; j_call: TRBJ1-1; d_call: .
cdr3_nt: TGTGCCAGCAGTCCCCGGGATTACTCTGGGGCCAACGTCCTGACTTTC; cdr3_aa: CASSPRDYSGANVLTF; v_call: TRBV28; clone_size: few; j_call: TRBJ2-6; d_call: .
cdr3_nt: TGCGCCAGCAGTGAGAGGACAGGGAACTCCTACGAGCAGTACTTC; cdr3_aa: CASSERTGNSYEQYF; v_call: TRBV10-1; clone_size: few; j_call: TRBJ2-7; d_call: TRBD1
cdr3_nt: TGCAGTGCTAGAGGGGCGATGACAAGGATCCCTCTCTATGGCTACACCTTC; cdr3_aa: CSARGAMTRIPLYGYTF; v_call: TRBV20-1; clone_size: .; j_call: TRBJ1-2; d_call: .
cdr3_nt: TGTGCCAGCAGTATATGGGCTAGCGGGACTTCTCAGACGAACACCGGGGAGCTGTTTTTT; cdr3_aa: CASSIWASGTSQTNTGELFF; v_call: TRBV25-1; clone_size: .; j_call: TRBJ2-2; d_call: TRBD2
cdr3_nt: TGTGCCAGCAGCCAAAGCGGGATAGTAAGAAATGAGCAGTTCTTC; cdr3_aa: CASSQSGIVRNEQFF; v_call: TRBV3-1; clone_size: many; j_call: TRBJ2-1; d_call: TRBD2
cdr3_nt: TGTGCCAGCAGCCAAGAAGGGAGCTCGCACGAGCAGTACTTC; cdr3_aa: CASSQEGSSHEQYF; v_call: TRBV3-1; clone_size: .; j_call: TRBJ2-7; d_call: .
cdr3_nt: TGCGCCAGCAGCCTACCGCAGGGGGAGCAGTTCTTC; cdr3_aa: CASSLPQGEQFF; v_call: TRBV5-1; clone_size: few; j_call: TRBJ2-1; d_call: .
cdr3_nt: TGTGCCAGCAGTGTTAGCGGGAAAGGAGTCAATGAGCAGTTCTTC; cdr3_aa: CASSVSGKGVNEQFF; v_call: TRBV25-1; clone_size: .; j_call: TRBJ2-1; d_call: TRBD2
cdr3_nt: TGTGCCAGCAGCTTAATGGGAACAGGGGTCCAATTCGCCAATGAGCAGTTCTTC; cdr3_aa: CASSLMGTGVQFANEQFF; v_call: TRBV11-2; clone_size: many; j_call: TRBJ2-1; d_call: TRBD1
cdr3_nt: TGTGCCAGCAGCTTATCCCCCGGGACAGGGATACACGAGCAGTACTTC; cdr3_aa: CASSLSPGTGIHEQYF; v_call: TRBV11-2; clone_size: .; j_call: TRBJ2-7; d_call: TRBD1
cdr3_nt: TGCGCCAGCAGCCAAGATTTGGGGGATGAGCAGTTCTTC; cdr3_aa: CASSQDLGDEQFF; v_call: TRBV4-3; clone_size: few; j_call: TRBJ2-1; d_call: .
cdr3_nt: TGTGCCAGCAGCCTACGTAGAGGCGGGAGGGCTCCCTACAATGAGCAGTTCTTC; cdr3_aa: CASSLRRGGRAPYNEQFF; v_call: TRBV7-9; clone_size: many; j_call: TRBJ2-1; d_call: TRBD2
cdr3_nt: TGTGCCAGCACCACAGGGAGGGCTGGCTACACCTTC; cdr3_aa: CASTTGRAGYTF; v_call: TRBV6-1; clone_size: .; j_call: TRBJ1-2; d_call: .
cdr3_nt: TGTGCCAGCAGTTTAGGTCCGGGACTAGAAGCTTTCTTT; cdr3_aa: CASSLGPGLEAFF; v_call: TRBV12-3/TRBV12-4; clone_size: .; j_call: TRBJ1-1; d_call: .
cdr3_nt: TGTGCCAGCAGTTTGACAGGGTTGGGCAATGAGCAGTTCTTC; cdr3_aa: CASSLTGLGNEQFF; v_call: TRBV28; clone_size: many; j_call: TRBJ2-1; d_call: TRBD1
cdr3_nt: TGTGCCAGCTCACCACTTGAAGGACTAGCGGAGCAAGAGACCCAGTACTTC; cdr3_aa: CASSPLEGLAEQETQYF; v_call: TRBV18; clone_size: many; j_call: TRBJ2-5; d_call: TRBD2
cdr3_nt: TGTGCCAGCAGCTCTCCCGGCCGATTCCCGGTAGCTTTCTTT; cdr3_aa: CASSSPGRFPVAFF; v_call: TRBV27; clone_size: many; j_call: TRBJ1-1; d_call: .
cdr3_nt: TGTGCCAGCAGCCAAGACGCAGCGGGAGGGGGGAATGAGCAGTTCTTC; cdr3_aa: CASSQDAAGGGNEQFF; v_call: TRBV4-2; clone_size: many; j_call: TRBJ2-1; d_call: TRBD2
cdr3_nt: TGCGCCAGCAGCCAGGCCCGGACGGCCTCCTCTGGAAACACCATATATTTT; cdr3_aa: CASSQARTASSGNTIYF; v_call: TRBV4-3; clone_size: .; j_call: TRBJ1-3; d_call: .
cdr3_nt: TGTGCCAGCAGTTCCATGGGGGGAAGCTCCTACGAGCAGTACTTC; cdr3_aa: CASSSMGGSSYEQYF; v_call: TRBV27; clone_size: few; j_call: TRBJ2-7; d_call: .
cdr3_nt: TGTGCCAGCGGGAATAGCGGGAGTGAAGAGACCCAGTACTTC; cdr3_aa: CASGNSGSEETQYF; v_call: TRBV2; clone_size: many; j_call: TRBJ2-5; d_call: TRBD2
cdr3_nt: TGTGCCAGCAGCTTACGGCAGCTCCAAGAGACCCAGTACTTC; cdr3_aa: CASSLRQLQETQYF; v_call: TRBV11-2; clone_size: many; j_call: TRBJ2-5; d_call: .
cdr3_nt: TGTGCCACCAGTGATTCAGGACGGACCGAGACCTACGAGCAGTACTTC; cdr3_aa: CATSDSGRTETYEQYF; v_call: TRBV24-1; clone_size: .; j_call: TRBJ2-7; d_call: .
cdr3_nt: TGTGCCACCAGCAGAGATCCAGCGGGCAGGGCTCGGAACATTCAGTACTTC; cdr3_aa: CATSRDPAGRARNIQYF; v_call: TRBV15; clone_size: .; j_call: TRBJ2-4; d_call: .
cdr3_nt: TGTGCCAGCAGCTTAAGGATCGGCGTAGCCAAAAACATTCAGTACTTC; cdr3_aa: CASSLRIGVAKNIQYF; v_call: TRBV11-2; clone_size: many; j_call: TRBJ2-4; d_call: .
cdr3_nt: TGTGCCAGTAGTACCATACTCGAATCCGACAATGAGCAGTTCTTC; cdr3_aa: CASSTILESDNEQFF; v_call: TRBV19; clone_size: few; j_call: TRBJ2-1; d_call: .
cdr3_nt: TGTGCCAGCTCACCAAAGACCCTATCAAGTGAGACCCAGTACTTC; cdr3_aa: CASSPKTLSSETQYF; v_call: TRBV18; clone_size: many; j_call: TRBJ2-5; d_call: .
cdr3_nt: TGTGCCAGCAGCTTCCAGAGCGGGCGGGCTTACACAGATACGCAGTATTTT; cdr3_aa: CASSFQSGRAYTDTQYF; v_call: TRBV11-2; clone_size: many; j_call: TRBJ2-3; d_call: .
cdr3_nt: TGTGCCAGCACGCCCGGACTAGCGGGAGACGAGCAGTACTTC; cdr3_aa: CASTPGLAGDEQYF; v_call: TRBV7-9; clone_size: many; j_call: TRBJ2-7; d_call: TRBD2
cdr3_nt: TGTGCCAGCAGTGAACTGGGGACGGGGTATGGCTACACCTTC; cdr3_aa: CASSELGTGYGYTF; v_call: TRBV6-1; clone_size: .; j_call: TRBJ1-2; d_call: .
cdr3_nt: TGTGCCAGCAGCCCGCTTAGCGGGAGACGAAATGAGCAGTTCTTC; cdr3_aa: CASSPLSGRRNEQFF; v_call: TRBV7-9; clone_size: .; j_call: TRBJ2-1; d_call: TRBD2
cdr3_nt: TGTGCCAGCAGCCAAGCAGAGGGCCTAGATGGTAGGGAGCAGTACTTC; cdr3_aa: CASSQAEGLDGREQYF; v_call: TRBV4-2; clone_size: .; j_call: TRBJ2-7; d_call: .
cdr3_nt: TGTGCCAGCAGTTACGACTTGACAGGGACTTTGAACACTGAAGCTTTCTTT; cdr3_aa: CASSYDLTGTLNTEAFF; v_call: TRBV6-5; clone_size: .; j_call: TRBJ1-1; d_call: TRBD1
cdr3_nt: TGTGCCAGCAGCCAAGCCGGGACCGGTGAAAAACTGTTTTTT; cdr3_aa: CASSQAGTGEKLFF; v_call: TRBV4-2; clone_size: once; j_call: TRBJ1-4; d_call: .
cdr3_nt: TGTGCCAGCAGCACCGGGACAAGGAACACCGGGGAGCTGTTTTTT; cdr3_aa: CASSTGTRNTGELFF; v_call: TRBV12-3/TRBV12-4; clone_size: .; j_call: TRBJ2-2; d_call: .
cdr3_nt: TGTGCCAGCAGTTTGGTAGGTGCCCAGGACCCCTATGGCTACACCTTC; cdr3_aa: CASSLVGAQDPYGYTF; v_call: TRBV27; clone_size: few; j_call: TRBJ1-2; d_call: .
cdr3_nt: TGTGCCAGCAGGGGACAGACTGATAGCAATCAGCCCCAGCATTTT; cdr3_aa: CASRGQTDSNQPQHF; v_call: TRBV12-3/TRBV12-4; clone_size: many; j_call: TRBJ1-5; d_call: TRBD1
cdr3_nt: TGTGCCAGCAGCCATTCGAATAGACGGGGAGATAATTCACCCCTCCACTTT; cdr3_aa: CASSHSNRRGDNSPLHF; v_call: TRBV2; clone_size: few; j_call: TRBJ1-6; d_call: .
cdr3_nt: TGTGCCAGCAGTCCAGGGGTTAATTCACCCCTCCACTTT; cdr3_aa: CASSPGVNSPLHF; v_call: TRBV5-6; clone_size: few; j_call: TRBJ1-6; d_call: .